The clone carrying this TCR beta chain has at least ten counts. RNA transcripts were the template for amplifying TCR beta CDR3 regions. The TCR CDR3 was amplified in a first-round RT-PCR using the HTBI primer set. TCRdb recomputed calls from the multiplex PCR reads with MiXCR, one row per CDR3 protein. The top ten clones hold 25% to 35% of a sample with 300,000 to 450,000 distinct CDR3 sequences, 15% to 19% of them seen once. The sample is drawn from a study of T cells in Graves' hyperthyroidism and ophthalmopathy. This sequence was found in a woman aged 18-29 years with Graves' hyperthyroidism that later progressed to Graves' ophthalmopathy. Specimen: blood.

This CDR3 reads CASSLAGGIQETQYF. The CDR3 bases are TGTGCCAGCAGCTTAGCGGGAGGGATCCAAGAGACCCAGTACTTC. The gene calls are TRBV7-2 and TRBJ2-5; 7 bases are a match to TRBD2. Germline-derived CDR1 and CDR2 are SGHTA and FQGNSA. The CDR3 consists of 15 residues. V lost 0 bases and J lost 1; bases outside the gene matches: 2.